A selection of T cell receptor beta chains follows, all from one sample in a study of response to subunit inactivated influenza vaccine. A single record per CDR3 protein comes from TCRdb applying MiXCR to the RT-PCR reads. Of 650,000 to 800,000 distinct CDR3 sequences in the sample, about 15% were seen once. The sequenced sample was PBMCs from blood, obtained approximately 15 days before vaccination. All receptors derive from a man aged 45 to 65 who received an inactivated influenza vaccine. Each CDR3 is given with its conserved first and last residue. A D gene is named only where the DNA matches it firmly. Where a row states a size, it is once, few, many or the class of an expanded clone; other rows omit it.

clone_size: many; d_call: NA; j_call: TRBJ1-1; cdr3_length: 14; v_call: TRBV4-1; cdr3_nt: TGCGCCAGCAGCCAAGTCCCGTTGGTCAGCCTAGCTTTCTTT; cdr3_aa: CASSQVPLVSLAFF
clone_size: many; d_call: NA; j_call: TRBJ1-1; cdr3_length: 14; v_call: TRBV7-9; cdr3_nt: TGTGCCAGCAGCTTACCTACGGGGAACACTGAAGCTTTCTTT; cdr3_aa: CASSLPTGNTEAFF
clone_size: few; d_call: NA; j_call: TRBJ2-5; cdr3_length: 12; v_call: TRBV29-1; cdr3_nt: TGCAGCGTTAACGGCCACCAAGAGACCCAGTACTTC; cdr3_aa: CSVNGHQETQYF
clone_size: NA; d_call: TRBD1; j_call: TRBJ1-3; cdr3_length: 17; v_call: TRBV7-2; cdr3_nt: TGTGCCAGCAGCTTAAGCGGGACAGGGAGCTCTGGAAACACCATATATTTT; cdr3_aa: CASSLSGTGSSGNTIYF
clone_size: many; d_call: NA; j_call: TRBJ1-5; cdr3_length: 13; v_call: TRBV7-2; cdr3_nt: TGTGCCAGCAGCGCCAAGCCCAATCAGCCCCAGCATTTT; cdr3_aa: CASSAKPNQPQHF
clone_size: NA; d_call: TRBD1; j_call: TRBJ1-4; cdr3_length: 17; v_call: TRBV20-1; cdr3_nt: TGCAGTGCTCCCCGGAGGGACAGGGTTGCAACTAATGAAAAACTGTTTTTT; cdr3_aa: CSAPRRDRVATNEKLFF
clone_size: few; d_call: NA; j_call: TRBJ2-5; cdr3_length: 14; v_call: TRBV18; cdr3_nt: TGTGCCAGCTCACCAGGATCCGGTCTGGAGACCCAGTACTTC; cdr3_aa: CASSPGSGLETQYF
clone_size: once; d_call: NA; j_call: TRBJ2-1; cdr3_length: 13; v_call: TRBV14; cdr3_nt: TGTGCCAGCAGCCTAGGGGGACCCCGCAAGCAGTTCTTC; cdr3_aa: CASSLGGPRKQFF
clone_size: few; d_call: NA; j_call: TRBJ2-3; cdr3_length: 11; v_call: TRBV29-1; cdr3_nt: TGCAGCGTTGGGCCTCGCGGTACGCAGTATTTT; cdr3_aa: CSVGPRGTQYF
clone_size: many; d_call: TRBD2; j_call: TRBJ2-1; cdr3_length: 15; v_call: TRBV4-3; cdr3_nt: TGCGCCAGCAGCCAAGGCGGGACTAGCCCTATTGAGCAGTTCTTC; cdr3_aa: CASSQGGTSPIEQFF
clone_size: NA; d_call: NA; j_call: TRBJ2-1; cdr3_length: 14; v_call: TRBV12-3/TRBV12-4; cdr3_nt: TGTGCCAGCAGTCCCTCGTCCGGGGGAAATGAGCAGTTCTTC; cdr3_aa: CASSPSSGGNEQFF
clone_size: few; d_call: TRBD2; j_call: TRBJ2-3; cdr3_length: 16; v_call: TRBV3-1; cdr3_nt: TGTGCCAGCAGTCGCTCCGCGGGAGGGCTAACAGATACGCAGTATTTT; cdr3_aa: CASSRSAGGLTDTQYF
clone_size: NA; d_call: TRBD1; j_call: TRBJ1-1; cdr3_length: 12; v_call: TRBV6-5; cdr3_nt: TGTGCCACCATGACAGGGAGCACTGAAGCTTTCTTT; cdr3_aa: CATMTGSTEAFF
clone_size: few; d_call: TRBD2; j_call: TRBJ2-1; cdr3_length: 15; v_call: TRBV7-2; cdr3_nt: TGTGCCAGCAGCTACCCGGGACTAGCTGTTAATGAGCAGTTCTTC; cdr3_aa: CASSYPGLAVNEQFF
clone_size: NA; d_call: NA; j_call: TRBJ1-2; cdr3_length: 12; v_call: TRBV10-3; cdr3_nt: TGTGCCATCAGTCCCGGAACCTATGGCTACACCTTC; cdr3_aa: CAISPGTYGYTF
clone_size: few; d_call: NA; j_call: TRBJ2-4; cdr3_length: 16; v_call: TRBV2; cdr3_nt: TGTGCCAGCAGTGAAGGGGCGATCACATCCAAAAACATTCAGTACTTC; cdr3_aa: CASSEGAITSKNIQYF
clone_size: few; d_call: NA; j_call: TRBJ2-7; cdr3_length: 16; v_call: TRBV6-5; cdr3_nt: TGTGCCAGCAGTTCCTTAGGGGTTGGCGCGGCCTACGAGCAGTACTTC; cdr3_aa: CASSSLGVGAAYEQYF
clone_size: NA; d_call: NA; j_call: TRBJ2-5; cdr3_length: 14; v_call: TRBV7-9; cdr3_nt: TGTGCCAGCAGCTTAGGAGGGACGGGAGAGACCCAGTACTTC; cdr3_aa: CASSLGGTGETQYF
clone_size: NA; d_call: NA; j_call: TRBJ2-1; cdr3_length: 14; v_call: TRBV6-2/TRBV6-3; cdr3_nt: TGTGCCAGCAGTTACGCTCCTTGGTGGAATGAGCAGTTCTTC; cdr3_aa: CASSYAPWWNEQFF
clone_size: many; d_call: NA; j_call: TRBJ1-1; cdr3_length: 14; v_call: TRBV18; cdr3_nt: TGTGCCAGCTCACTCCGGGACCGACCTGTGGGCCCCATCTTT; cdr3_aa: CASSLRDRPVGPIF
clone_size: NA; d_call: TRBD1; j_call: TRBJ1-1; cdr3_length: 13; v_call: TRBV18; cdr3_nt: TGTGCCAGCTTCGCAGGGACAGACACTGAAGCTTTCTTT; cdr3_aa: CASFAGTDTEAFF
clone_size: many; d_call: TRBD1; j_call: TRBJ1-2; cdr3_length: 13; v_call: TRBV11-2; cdr3_nt: TGTGCCAGCAGCGCCAAGGGGGCGTATGGCTACACCTTC; cdr3_aa: CASSAKGAYGYTF
clone_size: NA; d_call: TRBD2; j_call: TRBJ2-3; cdr3_length: 17; v_call: TRBV30; cdr3_nt: TGTGCCTGGAGTCGGGGACTAGCGGGAGCTCGGGCAGATACGCAGTATTTT; cdr3_aa: CAWSRGLAGARADTQYF
clone_size: once; d_call: NA; j_call: TRBJ1-6; cdr3_length: 16; v_call: TRBV19; cdr3_nt: TGTGCCAGTAGTACCGCGGGGAGCTCCTATAATTCACCCCTCCACTTT; cdr3_aa: CASSTAGSSYNSPLHF
clone_size: few; d_call: NA; j_call: TRBJ2-1; cdr3_length: 14; v_call: TRBV2; cdr3_nt: TGTGCCAGCAGTCAAGACAGGACCTACAATGAGCAGTTCTTC; cdr3_aa: CASSQDRTYNEQFF
clone_size: NA; d_call: NA; j_call: TRBJ2-1; cdr3_length: 14; v_call: TRBV5-1; cdr3_nt: TGCGCCAGCAGCTTGGAGGGCCTAGGGGGTGAGCAGTTCTTC; cdr3_aa: CASSLEGLGGEQFF
clone_size: NA; d_call: NA; j_call: TRBJ2-1; cdr3_length: 14; v_call: TRBV7-9; cdr3_nt: TGTGCCAGCAGCCCACCCCCCAGGGGCAATGAGCAGTTCTTC; cdr3_aa: CASSPPPRGNEQFF
clone_size: NA; d_call: TRBD2; j_call: TRBJ2-2; cdr3_length: 16; v_call: TRBV7-2; cdr3_nt: TGTGCCAGCAGGATCCCCAGGACTAGCGGGACCGGGGAGCTGTTTTTT; cdr3_aa: CASRIPRTSGTGELFF
clone_size: NA; d_call: NA; j_call: TRBJ2-1; cdr3_length: 16; v_call: TRBV3-1; cdr3_nt: TGTGCCAGCAGCCAAGATCCTAGCTTACTTAGGAATGAGCAGTTCTTC; cdr3_aa: CASSQDPSLLRNEQFF
clone_size: few; d_call: NA; j_call: TRBJ2-7; cdr3_length: 19; v_call: TRBV5-1; cdr3_nt: TGCGCCAGCAGCTTGTGGGTTCGACAGAGAATCGGTAGCTCCTACGAGCAGTACTTC; cdr3_aa: CASSLWVRQRIGSSYEQYF
clone_size: many; d_call: NA; j_call: TRBJ1-1; cdr3_length: 13; v_call: TRBV28; cdr3_nt: TGTGCCAGCACCAAACAGGGCCGGACTGAAGCTTTCTTT; cdr3_aa: CASTKQGRTEAFF
clone_size: few; d_call: TRBD2; j_call: TRBJ2-3; cdr3_length: 17; v_call: TRBV25-1; cdr3_nt: TGTGCCAGCAGTGGCCGACTAGCGGGAGGGCGGGGAGATACGCAGTATTTT; cdr3_aa: CASSGRLAGGRGDTQYF
clone_size: many; d_call: NA; j_call: TRBJ2-5; cdr3_length: 14; v_call: TRBV20-1; cdr3_nt: TGCAGTGCTAGTAGAGGGCAGAGTTTTGAGACCCAGTACTTC; cdr3_aa: CSASRGQSFETQYF
clone_size: NA; d_call: NA; j_call: TRBJ1-1; cdr3_length: 12; v_call: TRBV10-3; cdr3_nt: TGTGCCATCCGACGATCGGCCACTGAAGCTTTCTTT; cdr3_aa: CAIRRSATEAFF
clone_size: NA; d_call: TRBD1; j_call: TRBJ1-1; cdr3_length: 14; v_call: TRBV20-1; cdr3_nt: TGCAGTGCCAAGAAGGGACAGGAGAACACTGAAGCTTTCTTT; cdr3_aa: CSAKKGQENTEAFF
clone_size: NA; d_call: NA; j_call: TRBJ2-5; cdr3_length: 12; v_call: TRBV12-3/TRBV12-4; cdr3_nt: TGTGCCAGCAGTTTTATAGGAGAGACCCAGTACTTC; cdr3_aa: CASSFIGETQYF
clone_size: few; d_call: TRBD2; j_call: TRBJ2-1; cdr3_length: 16; v_call: TRBV7-3; cdr3_nt: TGTGCCAGCAGCGCGGGACTAGCGATAGGTTACAATGAGCAGTTCTTC; cdr3_aa: CASSAGLAIGYNEQFF
clone_size: NA; d_call: NA; j_call: TRBJ1-5; cdr3_length: 14; v_call: TRBV15; cdr3_nt: TGTGCCACCAGCAGGAGACAAGCAAGTCAGCCCCAGCATTTT; cdr3_aa: CATSRRQASQPQHF
clone_size: few; d_call: NA; j_call: TRBJ2-3; cdr3_length: 16; v_call: TRBV7-3; cdr3_nt: TGTGCCAGCAGCCCCCTCGGAGCGTACCGCACAGATACGCAGTATTTT; cdr3_aa: CASSPLGAYRTDTQYF
clone_size: NA; d_call: TRBD1; j_call: TRBJ2-4; cdr3_length: 14; v_call: TRBV20-1; cdr3_nt: TGCAGTACGACAAGGACAGGGGCCAAAAACATTCAGTACTTC; cdr3_aa: CSTTRTGAKNIQYF
clone_size: few; d_call: TRBD2; j_call: TRBJ2-5; cdr3_length: 13; v_call: TRBV10-3; cdr3_nt: TGTGCCATCTATAGCGGGAGGGAAGAGACCCAGTACTTC; cdr3_aa: CAIYSGREETQYF
clone_size: once; d_call: TRBD1; j_call: TRBJ2-7; cdr3_length: 14; v_call: TRBV6-2/TRBV6-3; cdr3_nt: TGTGCCGGCAGTGACCTGACAGGGTACTCCGAGCAGTACTTC; cdr3_aa: CAGSDLTGYSEQYF
clone_size: NA; d_call: NA; j_call: TRBJ1-2; cdr3_length: 16; v_call: TRBV21-1; cdr3_nt: TGTGCCAGCACCAGAGCCCTCGGAGGGGGCTTACATGGCTACACCTTC; cdr3_aa: CASTRALGGGLHGYTF
clone_size: NA; d_call: NA; j_call: TRBJ1-6; cdr3_length: 14; v_call: TRBV12-3/TRBV12-4; cdr3_nt: TGTGCCAGCAGTTTTGAGACAGTCAAATCACCCCTCCACTTT; cdr3_aa: CASSFETVKSPLHF
clone_size: few; d_call: NA; j_call: TRBJ1-2; cdr3_length: 14; v_call: TRBV20-1; cdr3_nt: TGCAGTGCTAAAGACGGAACATCTATTAGGGGCTACACCTTC; cdr3_aa: CSAKDGTSIRGYTF
clone_size: few; d_call: NA; j_call: TRBJ2-1; cdr3_length: 11; v_call: TRBV7-2; cdr3_nt: TGTGCCAGCAGCTTAATGAGTGAGCAGTTCTTC; cdr3_aa: CASSLMSEQFF
clone_size: NA; d_call: TRBD2; j_call: TRBJ2-5; cdr3_length: 14; v_call: TRBV11-2; cdr3_nt: TGTGCCAGCAGCCCACTCGGGAGGGGTGAGACCCAGTACTTC; cdr3_aa: CASSPLGRGETQYF
clone_size: NA; d_call: TRBD1; j_call: TRBJ2-2; cdr3_length: 16; v_call: TRBV7-3; cdr3_nt: TGTGCCAGCAGCTTAGCCCCACAGGGGGGCACCGGGGAGCTGTTTTTT; cdr3_aa: CASSLAPQGGTGELFF
clone_size: NA; d_call: NA; j_call: TRBJ2-3; cdr3_length: 16; v_call: TRBV20-1; cdr3_nt: TGCAGTGCTAGTCGTCGTGGCAGGGGGGTCACAGATACGCAGTATTTT; cdr3_aa: CSASRRGRGVTDTQYF
clone_size: few; d_call: TRBD1; j_call: TRBJ2-4; cdr3_length: 18; v_call: TRBV4-2; cdr3_nt: TGTGCCAGCAGCCCCCAGGGACAGGGGCTCGTATCCAAAAACATTCAGTACTTC; cdr3_aa: CASSPQGQGLVSKNIQYF
clone_size: many; d_call: TRBD1; j_call: TRBJ1-1; cdr3_length: 15; v_call: TRBV18; cdr3_nt: TGTGCCAGCTCACCATCAGAACAGGGGGCAACTGAAGCTTTCTTT; cdr3_aa: CASSPSEQGATEAFF
clone_size: NA; d_call: TRBD2; j_call: TRBJ2-1; cdr3_length: 13; v_call: TRBV6-7; cdr3_nt: TGTGCCAGCAGTACGACTAGCGAGGATGAGCAGTTCTTC; cdr3_aa: CASSTTSEDEQFF
clone_size: many; d_call: NA; j_call: TRBJ1-2; cdr3_length: 11; v_call: TRBV28; cdr3_nt: TGTGCCAGCAGGAGTCATTATGGCTACACCTTC; cdr3_aa: CASRSHYGYTF
clone_size: NA; d_call: TRBD1; j_call: TRBJ2-5; cdr3_length: 16; v_call: TRBV27; cdr3_nt: TGTGCCAGCAGTTCTCTCCGGGACAGGGGAAGGGAGACCCAGTACTTC; cdr3_aa: CASSSLRDRGRETQYF
clone_size: NA; d_call: NA; j_call: TRBJ1-2; cdr3_length: 17; v_call: TRBV4-1; cdr3_nt: TGCGCCAGCAGCCAATGGATTGACCCAGGAGGGAACTATGGCTACACCTTC; cdr3_aa: CASSQWIDPGGNYGYTF
clone_size: NA; d_call: TRBD2; j_call: TRBJ2-1; cdr3_length: 15; v_call: TRBV24-1; cdr3_nt: TGTGCCACCAGTCCCGGGACTAGCGCCTACAATGAGCAGTTCTTC; cdr3_aa: CATSPGTSAYNEQFF
clone_size: few; d_call: NA; j_call: TRBJ2-1; cdr3_length: 12; v_call: TRBV12-3/TRBV12-4; cdr3_nt: TGTGCCAGCACCTCAATTCACGATGAGCAGTTCTTC; cdr3_aa: CASTSIHDEQFF